A single sample is the source of the 10 T cell receptor beta chains below, sequenced in a study of shared clonotypes between healthy human individuals. Measured with immunoSEQ multiplex PCR; TCRdb has only the in-frame clones, and not every one. The sample lists about 2,200,000 clones, around 93% seen once, with roughly 1.8% in the top ten. CD45RO-negative, CCR7-positively selected cells formed the naive CD8 fraction, excluding terminally differentiated effector memory CD45RA+ cells. Sequencing was carried out using naive CD8+ T cells from PBMCs. These receptors were collected from a man aged 18 to 29 in good health. Some clones in this sample may be carry-over from other donors' samples.

The chain employs TRBV4-2 and TRBJ2-5, with unresolved D. The J call is doubtful: the DNA matches TRBJ2-7 better. This CDR3 has 15 amino acids. Per germline, CDR1 LGHNA and CDR2 YNFKEQ. CDR3 nucleotide sequence: TGTGCCAGCAGCCAAGATCAGACCTACTCCTACGAGCAGTACTTC. Translation gives CASSQDQTYSYEQYF.

The chain is built from TRBV27 and TRBJ2-7; 12 bases match TRBD2. Germline lookup yields CDR1 MNHEY and CDR2 SMNVEV (reference sequence). There are 19 residues in the CDR3. V lost 5 bases and J lost 0; bases outside the gene matches: 14. As DNA, the CDR3 is TGTGCCAGCAGTACCCAGCCGGGACTAGCGGGCCGTAGCTCCTACGAGCAGTACTTC. Its translation is CASSTQPGLAGRSSYEQYF.

The chain uses TRBV4-3 and TRBJ2-1, with 7 positions matching TRBD2. Germline CDR1 and CDR2: LGHNA and YSLEER. The V and J ends lost 0 bases and 5 bases, in that order; junction bases with no gene match: 7. The CDR3 has 16 amino acids. The CDR3 coding sequence is TGCGCCAGCAGCCAAGACCGCGAGCGGGAACACAATGAGCAGTTCTTC. Amino acids: CASSQDREREHNEQFF.

V usage is TRBV13 and J usage is TRBJ1-5; D gene unclear. The CDR3 consists of 13 residues. Germline CDR1 PRHDT, CDR2 FYEKMQ (reference sequence). V lost 5 bases and J lost 7, with 12 bases in between. The DNA of the CDR3 is TGTGCCAGCAGCAACTCCCCCGAACAGCCCCAGCATTTT. Translated, it gives CASSNSPEQPQHF.

The CDR3: CASSSRTGGFTEAFF. The CDR3 DNA follows: TGTGCCAGCAGTTCTCGGACAGGGGGCTTCACTGAAGCTTTCTTT. The V and J genes are TRBV28 and TRBJ1-1; 11 nucleotides agree with TRBD1. Germline V gene data show CDR1 as MDHEN and CDR2 as SYDVKM. The CDR3 spans 15 residues. Germline trimming cut 4 bases from V and 4 bases from J; bases unmatched to any gene: 5.

The chain uses TRBV5-1 and TRBJ2-7; 8 positions agree with TRBD1. The V segment lost 4 bases and the J segment 3 bases; nucleotides outside the gene matches: 15. The CDR3 totals 17 residues. The germline gives CDR1 SGHRS, CDR2 YFSETQ. This CDR3 reads CASSNPRTGTTIYEQYF. Written as DNA, the CDR3 is TGCGCCAGCAGCAACCCAAGGACAGGGACCACGATCTACGAGCAGTACTTC. Full variable domain (rest looked up from reference TRBV5-1 and TRBJ2-7): KAGVTQTPRYLIKTRGQQVTLSCSPISGHRSVSWYQQTPGQGLQFLFEYFSETQRNKGNFPGRFSGRQFSNSRSEMNVSTLELGDSALYLCASSNPRTGTTIYEQYFGPGTRLTVT.

The J gene is TRBJ1-3, the V gene TRBV9; D is undetermined. Germline V CDR1 and CDR2: SGDLS, YYNGEE. V gave up 3 bases and J gave up 0 bases, with 10 bases separating them. CDR3 size: 15 residues. As DNA, the CDR3 is TGTGCCAGCAGCGGGGGTCCGCACTCTGGAAACACCATATATTTT. Its translation: CASSGGPHSGNTIYF.

The rearrangement joins TRBV6-5 to TRBJ2-7; D possibly corresponds to TRBD1 (6 bases). The CDR3 has 14 amino acids. Germline V CDR1 and CDR2: MNHEY, SVGAGI. V was clipped by 6 bases and J by 6 bases, with 18 bases between them. The CDR3 here is CASSVRVGASEQYF. CDR3 nucleotides: TGTGCCAGCAGCGTCCGAGTGGGGGCAAGCGAGCAGTACTTC.

The chain is built from TRBV29-1 and TRBJ2-7; perhaps D is TRBD1 or TRBD2 (5 bases each). The CDR3 runs to 12 residues. Germline CDR1 is SQVTM and CDR2 is ANQGSEA. Trimming shortened V by 6 bases and J by 4 bases, and 13 bases separated the two germline ends. Written as DNA, the CDR3 is TGCAGCGTGAAAGCAGGGAGTTACGAGCAGTACTTC. This encodes CSVKAGSYEQYF.

The rearrangement links TRBV7-8 to TRBJ2-7; 7 bases agree with TRBD1. In germline, CDR1 is SGHVS, CDR2 FQNEAQ. The CDR3 length is 14 residues. V lost 5 bases, J lost 1 base, and 5 bases stayed unmatched. The CDR3 DNA is TGTGCCAGCAGCGAAAGGGACAGTTCCTACGAGCAGTACTTC. This translates into CASSERDSSYEQYF.